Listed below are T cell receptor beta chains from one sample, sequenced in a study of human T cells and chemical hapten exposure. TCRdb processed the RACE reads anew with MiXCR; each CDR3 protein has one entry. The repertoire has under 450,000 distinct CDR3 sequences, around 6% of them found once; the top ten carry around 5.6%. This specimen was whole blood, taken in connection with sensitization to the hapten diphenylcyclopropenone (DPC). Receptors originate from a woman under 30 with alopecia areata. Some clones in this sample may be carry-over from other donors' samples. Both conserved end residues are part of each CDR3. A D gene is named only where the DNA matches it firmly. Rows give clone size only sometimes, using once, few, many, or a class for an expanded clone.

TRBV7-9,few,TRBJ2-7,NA,CASSLGGLDYEQYF,TGTGCCAGCAGCTTGGGGGGTCTAGATTACGAGCAGTACTTC
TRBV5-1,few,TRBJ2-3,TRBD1,CASSLARTGGDRGLHRRRGDTQYF,TGCGCCAGCAGCTTGGCCCGGACAGGGGGCGATAGGGGACTTCACAGGCGAAGAGGAGATACGCAGTATTTT
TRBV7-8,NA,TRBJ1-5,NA,CASSPRARGGSYSNQPQHF,TGTGCCAGCAGCCCAAGAGCGCGGGGAGGGAGTTATAGCAATCAGCCCCAGCATTTT
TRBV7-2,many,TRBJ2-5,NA,CASSLAYETQYF,TGTGCCAGCAGCTTAGCTTACGAGACCCAGTACTTC
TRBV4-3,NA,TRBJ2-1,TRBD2,CASSQDALTGGSNEQFF,TGCGCCAGCAGCCAAGATGCCCTTACGGGGGGATCCAATGAGCAGTTCTTC
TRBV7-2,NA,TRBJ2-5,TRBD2,CASRPISGGETQYF,TGTGCCAGCAGACCAATTAGCGGGGGTGAGACCCAGTACTTC
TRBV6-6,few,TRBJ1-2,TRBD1,CASSYGQGPFGYTF,TGTGCCAGCAGTTACGGACAGGGGCCCTTTGGCTACACCTTC
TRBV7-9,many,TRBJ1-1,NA,CASTVGGFSEAFF,TGTGCCAGCACCGTGGGGGGCTTCTCTGAAGCTTTCTTT
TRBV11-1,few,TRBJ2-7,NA,CASSRLLTGTYEQYF,TGTGCCAGCAGCCGGCTCCTGACGGGAACCTACGAGCAGTACTTC
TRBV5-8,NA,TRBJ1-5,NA,CASSFPHRAGHQPQHF,TGTGCCAGCAGCTTCCCGCATAGGGCAGGGCATCAGCCCCAGCATTTT
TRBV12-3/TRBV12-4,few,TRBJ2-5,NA,CASSLWTLTGAQYF,TGTGCCAGCAGTTTGTGGACTCTCACCGGGGCCCAGTACTTC
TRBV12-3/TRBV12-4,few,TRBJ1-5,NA,CASSLRREVQPQHF,TGTGCCAGCAGTTTACGCAGGGAGGTTCAGCCCCAGCATTTT
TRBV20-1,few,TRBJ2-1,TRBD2,CSARTSGGYNEQFF,TGCAGTGCTAGAACTAGCGGGGGTTACAATGAGCAGTTCTTC
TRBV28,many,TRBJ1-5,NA,CASSFRENSNQPQHF,TGTGCCAGCAGTTTCCGGGAAAATAGCAATCAGCCCCAGCATTTT
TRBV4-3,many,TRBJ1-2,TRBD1,CASSQGTGGRGYTF,TGCGCCAGCAGCCAGGGGACAGGGGGCCGGGGCTACACCTTC
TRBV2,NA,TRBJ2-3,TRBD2,CASRPATSGGTDTQYF,TGTGCCAGCAGACCGGCTACTAGCGGGGGGACAGATACGCAGTATTTT
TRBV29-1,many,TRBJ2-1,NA,CSVAGDEQFF,TGCAGCGTTGCCGGGGATGAGCAGTTCTTC
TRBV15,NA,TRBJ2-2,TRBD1,CATSRDRGTGDTGELFF,TGTGCCACCAGCAGAGATCGGGGGACAGGGGACACCGGGGAGCTGTTTTTT
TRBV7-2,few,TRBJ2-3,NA,CASRETNTQYF,TGTGCCAGCAGGGAGACTAATACGCAGTATTTT
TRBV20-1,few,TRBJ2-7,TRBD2,CSARHGGGFYEQYF,TGCAGTGCCAGGCACGGCGGGGGGTTTTACGAGCAGTACTTC
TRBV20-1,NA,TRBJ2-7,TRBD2,CSARDGGEQESYEQYF,TGCAGTGCTAGAGATGGGGGGGAACAGGAATCCTACGAGCAGTACTTC
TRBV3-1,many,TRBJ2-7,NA,CASSQEGEGHEQYF,TGTGCCAGCAGCCAAGAGGGTGAGGGCCACGAGCAGTACTTC
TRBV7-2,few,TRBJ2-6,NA,CASSLDHSGANVLTF,TGTGCCAGCAGCCTAGACCACTCTGGGGCCAACGTCCTGACTTTC
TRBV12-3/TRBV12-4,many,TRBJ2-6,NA,CASSRMAGANVLTF,TGTGCCAGCAGTCGCATGGCGGGGGCCAACGTCCTGACTTTC
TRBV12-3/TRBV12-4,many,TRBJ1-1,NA,CASRGGENTEAFF,TGTGCCTCCAGAGGAGGGGAGAACACTGAAGCTTTCTTT
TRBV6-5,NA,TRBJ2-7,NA,CASSYVGRDYEQYF,TGTGCCAGCAGTTACGTGGGTCGGGACTACGAGCAGTACTTC
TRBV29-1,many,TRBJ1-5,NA,CSVEEGINQPQHF,TGCAGCGTTGAAGAAGGGATAAATCAGCCCCAGCATTTT
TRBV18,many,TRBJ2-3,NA,CASSEDSRAQYF,TGTGCCAGCTCAGAGGACAGCCGAGCGCAGTATTTT
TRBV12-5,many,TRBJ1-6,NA,CASGFLTRSYNSPLHF,TGTGCTAGTGGTTTCTTAACCCGCTCCTATAATTCACCCCTCCACTTT
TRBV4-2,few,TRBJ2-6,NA,CASSLQGRGLSGANVLTF,TGTGCCAGCAGCCTCCAGGGACGGGGCCTCTCTGGGGCCAACGTCCTGACTTTC
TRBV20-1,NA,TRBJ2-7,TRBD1,CSAGTGGEQYF,TGCAGTGCGGGAACAGGGGGAGAGCAGTACTTC
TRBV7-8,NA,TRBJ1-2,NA,CASSLGLNRGNYGYTF,TGTGCCAGCAGCTTGGGGTTAAATAGGGGGAACTATGGCTACACCTTC
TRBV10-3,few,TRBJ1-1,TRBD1,CATWQGARAEAFF,TGTGCCACATGGCAGGGGGCGAGGGCTGAAGCTTTCTTT
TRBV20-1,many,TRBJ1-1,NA,CSAPLRGEAEAFF,TGCAGTGCGCCGCTCAGGGGAGAGGCTGAAGCTTTCTTT
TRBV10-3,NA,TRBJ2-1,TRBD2,CASRLAGGNEQFF,TGTGCCAGTAGACTAGCGGGGGGCAATGAGCAGTTCTTC
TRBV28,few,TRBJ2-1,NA,CASSFGDKRSNEQFF,TGTGCCAGCAGTTTTGGGGACAAGAGGAGTAATGAGCAGTTCTTC
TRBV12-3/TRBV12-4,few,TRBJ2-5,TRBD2,CASSLNIGGGPKETQYF,TGTGCCAGCAGTTTAAATATTGGCGGGGGGCCTAAAGAGACCCAGTACTTC
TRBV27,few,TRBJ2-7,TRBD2,CASSFAGRNEQYF,TGTGCCAGCAGTTTTGCCGGGAGGAACGAGCAGTACTTC
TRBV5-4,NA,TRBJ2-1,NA,CASSFLYNEQFF,TGTGCCAGCAGCTTTCTTTACAATGAGCAGTTCTTC
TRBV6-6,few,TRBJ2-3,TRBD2,CASSYNPSGGGDTQYF,TGTGCCAGCAGTTATAACCCTAGCGGGGGGGGAGATACGCAGTATTTT
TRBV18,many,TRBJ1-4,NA,CASSPEVELFF,TGTGCCAGCTCACCGGAGGTTGAGCTGTTTTTT
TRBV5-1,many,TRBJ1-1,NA,CASSLPAPGTEAFF,TGCGCCAGCAGCTTACCGGCCCCGGGGACTGAAGCTTTCTTT
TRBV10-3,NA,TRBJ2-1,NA,CAMRGSYNEQFF,TGTGCCATGCGGGGATCCTACAATGAGCAGTTCTTC
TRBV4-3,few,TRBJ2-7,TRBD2,CASSQELAGEQYF,TGCGCCAGCAGCCAAGAACTAGCGGGGGAGCAGTACTTC
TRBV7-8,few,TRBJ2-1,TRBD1,CASSLWTGQDEQFF,TGTGCCAGCAGCTTATGGACAGGGCAGGATGAGCAGTTCTTC
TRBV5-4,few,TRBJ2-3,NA,CASSLPLGADTQYF,TGTGCCAGCAGCTTGCCCTTGGGGGCAGATACGCAGTATTTT
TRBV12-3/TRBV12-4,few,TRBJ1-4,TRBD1,CASRPGTGVEKLFF,TGTGCCAGCAGGCCCGGGACAGGGGTCGAAAAACTGTTTTTT
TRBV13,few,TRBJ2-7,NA,CASSLAGIYEQYF,TGTGCCAGCAGCTTAGCAGGGATCTACGAGCAGTACTTC
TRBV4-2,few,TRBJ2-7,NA,CASSQEGGESYEQYF,TGTGCCAGCAGCCAAGAAGGAGGGGAATCCTACGAGCAGTACTTC
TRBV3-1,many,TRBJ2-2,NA,CASSQTRSSGAGELFF,TGTGCCAGCAGCCAAACTAGATCGAGTGGCGCCGGGGAGCTGTTTTTT
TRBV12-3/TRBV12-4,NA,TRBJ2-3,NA,CASSLPLSDTQYF,TGTGCCAGCAGTTTACCCCTGTCAGATACGCAGTATTTT
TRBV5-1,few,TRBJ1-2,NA,CASSLDSPIHGYTF,TGCGCCAGCAGCTTGGACAGCCCGATTCATGGCTACACCTTC
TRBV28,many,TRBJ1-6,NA,CASSIGQINSPLHF,TGTGCCAGCAGTATAGGACAAATTAATTCACCCCTCCACTTT
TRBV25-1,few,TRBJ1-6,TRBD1,CASSSGDSYNSPLHF,TGTGCCAGCAGCAGTGGGGACAGCTATAATTCACCCCTCCACTTT
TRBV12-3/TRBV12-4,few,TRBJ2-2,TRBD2,CASRKAGGGRELFF,TGTGCCAGCAGGAAAGCGGGGGGAGGCCGGGAGCTGTTTTTT